This is a list of T cell receptor beta chains from one sample in a study of blood T cell repertoires in COVID-19. Assay: immunoSEQ multiplex PCR; the TCRdb copy retains only in-frame clones and omits some. The data show under 200,000 clones, around 80% seen once. Sequences were obtained from PBMCs or T cells enriched from blood (not recorded which). The receptor set was obtained from a woman aged 55-70 years who had recovered from COVID-19. The CDR3 runs from the conserved cysteine through the conserved F or W. Fields, in order: V gene, D gene, J gene, clone size, CDR3 protein, CDR3 DNA. D genes are given only for firm matches. The size field is filled for only some rows; it gives once, few, many or a size class.

V: TRBV29-1
D: TRBD1
J: TRBJ2-7
size: few
CDR3: CSVPGQGNEQYF
DNA: TGCAGCGTCCCGGGACAGGGCAACGAGCAGTACTTC

V: TRBV6-5
D: TRBD1
J: TRBJ1-2
size: -
CDR3: CASSTMDRGLEGYTF
DNA: TGTGCCAGCAGTACCATGGACAGGGGGCTGGAGGGCTACACCTTC

V: TRBV19
D: TRBD1
J: TRBJ2-1
size: -
CDR3: CASSIEDRGNEQFF
DNA: TGTGCCAGTAGTATAGAAGACAGGGGCAATGAGCAGTTCTTC

V: TRBV19
D: -
J: TRBJ1-3
size: once
CDR3: CASSMSLTPGNTIYF
DNA: TGTGCCAGTAGTATGTCGCTAACCCCTGGAAACACCATATATTTT

V: TRBV5-1
D: TRBD1
J: TRBJ1-6
size: -
CDR3: CASCQGARMNNSPLHF
DNA: TGCGCCAGCTGTCAGGGGGCGCGGATGAATAATTCACCCCTCCACTTT

V: TRBV27
D: TRBD1
J: TRBJ1-1
size: -
CDR3: CASSLTGASNTEAFF
DNA: TGTGCCAGCAGTTTAACAGGGGCCTCGAACACTGAAGCTTTCTTT

V: TRBV13
D: TRBD1
J: TRBJ2-7
size: -
CDR3: CASSLGTGGSEQYF
DNA: TGTGCCAGCAGCTTAGGGACAGGGGGCAGCGAGCAGTACTTC

V: TRBV3-1/TRBV3-2
D: TRBD1
J: TRBJ1-1
size: -
CDR3: CASSQYRGEINTEAFF
DNA: TGTGCCAGCAGCCAATACAGGGGCGAAATAAACACTGAAGCTTTCTTT

V: TRBV11-3
D: -
J: TRBJ2-7
size: -
CDR3: CASSFPLGQGSSYEQYF
DNA: TGTGCCAGCAGCTTCCCCCTTGGCCAGGGGAGCTCCTACGAGCAGTACTTC

V: TRBV6-5
D: TRBD1
J: TRBJ2-3
size: -
CDR3: CASSTDRGTDTQYF
DNA: TGTGCCAGCAGTACGGACAGGGGCACAGATACGCAGTATTTT

V: TRBV7-2
D: TRBD1
J: TRBJ2-7
size: -
CDR3: CASSQRTGGYEQYF
DNA: TGTGCCAGCAGCCAGCGGACAGGGGGGTACGAGCAGTACTTC

V: TRBV20-1
D: -
J: TRBJ2-7
size: -
CDR3: CSASLQVPSREQYF
DNA: TGCAGTGCTAGTCTGCAGGTCCCTTCCAGAGAGCAGTACTTC

V: TRBV10-3
D: TRBD2
J: TRBJ2-5
size: -
CDR3: CAISDGLAGVETQYF
DNA: TGTGCCATCAGTGACGGACTAGCGGGGGTGGAGACCCAGTACTTC

V: TRBV5-1
D: -
J: TRBJ1-2
size: few
CDR3: CATQGSGYTF
DNA: TGCGCCACCCAGGGGTCTGGCTACACCTTC

V: TRBV10-3
D: -
J: TRBJ1-2
size: -
CDR3: CAISDAGKGHYGYTF
DNA: TGTGCCATCAGTGATGCAGGGAAGGGCCACTATGGCTACACCTTC

V: TRBV2
D: TRBD1
J: TRBJ2-3
size: -
CDR3: CASRADRGRGDTQYF
DNA: TGTGCCAGCAGAGCGGACAGGGGGCGAGGAGATACGCAGTATTTT

V: TRBV19
D: TRBD1
J: TRBJ1-5
size: -
CDR3: CASSQGGGNQPQHF
DNA: TGTGCCAGTAGTCAGGGGGGAGGCAATCAGCCCCAGCATTTT

V: TRBV5-1
D: -
J: TRBJ1-1
size: -
CDR3: CASSYKAQAEAFF
DNA: TGCGCCAGTTCTTATAAGGCTCAGGCTGAAGCTTTCTTT

V: TRBV30
D: TRBD1
J: TRBJ1-1
size: -
CDR3: CAWWTGGFTEAFF
DNA: TGTGCCTGGTGGACAGGGGGCTTCACTGAAGCTTTCTTT

V: TRBV20-1
D: -
J: TRBJ2-2
size: -
CDR3: CSASSFGGQDTGELFF
DNA: TGCAGTGCTAGTTCCTTCGGGGGGCAGGACACCGGGGAGCTGTTTTTT

V: TRBV6-1
D: TRBD1
J: TRBJ2-1
size: -
CDR3: CASSEPGQGNNEQFF
DNA: TGTGCCAGCAGTGAGCCGGGACAGGGGAACAATGAGCAGTTCTTC